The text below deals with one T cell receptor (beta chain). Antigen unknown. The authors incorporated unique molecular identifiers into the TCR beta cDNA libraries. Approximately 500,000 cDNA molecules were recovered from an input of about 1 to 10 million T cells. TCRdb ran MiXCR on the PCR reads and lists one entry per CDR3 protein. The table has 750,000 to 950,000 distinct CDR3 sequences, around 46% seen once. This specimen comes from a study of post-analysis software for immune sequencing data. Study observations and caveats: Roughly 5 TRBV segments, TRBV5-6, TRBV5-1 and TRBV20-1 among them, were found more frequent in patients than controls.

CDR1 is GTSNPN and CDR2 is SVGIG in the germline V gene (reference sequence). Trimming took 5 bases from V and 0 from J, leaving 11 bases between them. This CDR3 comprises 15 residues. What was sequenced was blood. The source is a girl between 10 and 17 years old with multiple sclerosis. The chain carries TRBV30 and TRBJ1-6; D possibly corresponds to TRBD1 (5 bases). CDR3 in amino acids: CAWGAGSSYNSPLHF. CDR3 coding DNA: TGTGCCTGGGGGGCCGGGAGCTCCTATAATTCACCCCTCCACTTT. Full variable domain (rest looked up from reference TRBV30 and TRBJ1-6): SQTIHQWPATLVQPVGSPLSLECTVEGTSNPNLYWYRQAAGRGLQLLFYSVGIGQISSEVPQNLSASRPQDRQFILSSKKLLLSDSGFYLCAWGAGSSYNSPLHFGNGTRLTVT.